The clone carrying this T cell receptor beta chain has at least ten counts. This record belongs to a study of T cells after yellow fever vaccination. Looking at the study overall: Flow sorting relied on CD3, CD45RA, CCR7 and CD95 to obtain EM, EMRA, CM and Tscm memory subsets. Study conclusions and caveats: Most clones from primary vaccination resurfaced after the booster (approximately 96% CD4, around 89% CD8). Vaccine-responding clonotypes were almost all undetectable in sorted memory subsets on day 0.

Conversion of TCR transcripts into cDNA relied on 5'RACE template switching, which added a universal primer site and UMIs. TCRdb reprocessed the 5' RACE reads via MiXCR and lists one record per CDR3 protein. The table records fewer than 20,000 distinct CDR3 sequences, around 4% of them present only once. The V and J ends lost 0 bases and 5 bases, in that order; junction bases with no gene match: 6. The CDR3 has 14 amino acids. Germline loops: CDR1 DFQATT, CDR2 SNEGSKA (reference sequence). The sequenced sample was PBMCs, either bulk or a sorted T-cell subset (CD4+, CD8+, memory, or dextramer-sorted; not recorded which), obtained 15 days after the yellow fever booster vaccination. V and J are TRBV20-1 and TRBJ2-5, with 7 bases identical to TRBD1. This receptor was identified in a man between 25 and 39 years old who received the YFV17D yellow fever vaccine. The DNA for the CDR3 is TGCAGTGCTAGAGAAGGGACAGTACAGGAGACCCAGTACTTC. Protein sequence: CSAREGTVQETQYF.